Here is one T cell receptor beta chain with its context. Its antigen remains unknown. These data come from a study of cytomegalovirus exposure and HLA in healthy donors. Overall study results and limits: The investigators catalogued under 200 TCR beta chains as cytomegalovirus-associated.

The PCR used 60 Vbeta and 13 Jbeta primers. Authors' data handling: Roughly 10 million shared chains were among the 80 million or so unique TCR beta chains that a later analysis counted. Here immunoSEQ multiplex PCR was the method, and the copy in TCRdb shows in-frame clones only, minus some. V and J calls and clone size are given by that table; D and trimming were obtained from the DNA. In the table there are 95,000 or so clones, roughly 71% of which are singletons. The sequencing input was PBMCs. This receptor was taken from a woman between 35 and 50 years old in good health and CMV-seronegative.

CDR3: CASSPWAIVVSEQYF. DNA of the CDR3: TGTGCCAGCAGCCCCTGGGCTATAGTGGTCTCCGAGCAGTACTTC. The genes are TRBV6-1 and TRBJ2-7; D remains ambiguous. The germline CDR1 and CDR2 sequences are MNHNS and SASEGT. The CDR3 runs to 15 residues. V was clipped by 6 bases and J by 6 bases, with 21 bases between them.